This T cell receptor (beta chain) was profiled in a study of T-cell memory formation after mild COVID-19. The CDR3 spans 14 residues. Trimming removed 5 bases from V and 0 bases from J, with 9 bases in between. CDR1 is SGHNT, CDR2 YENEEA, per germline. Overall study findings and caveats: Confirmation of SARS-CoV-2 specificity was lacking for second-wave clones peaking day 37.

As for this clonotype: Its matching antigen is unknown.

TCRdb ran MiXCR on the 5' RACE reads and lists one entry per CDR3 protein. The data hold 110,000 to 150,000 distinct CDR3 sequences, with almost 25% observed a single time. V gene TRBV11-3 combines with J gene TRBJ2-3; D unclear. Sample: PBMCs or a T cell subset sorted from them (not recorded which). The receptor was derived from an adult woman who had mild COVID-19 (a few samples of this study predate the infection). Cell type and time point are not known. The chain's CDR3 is CASSLTESTDTQYF. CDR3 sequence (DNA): TGTGCCAGCAGCCTTACAGAAAGCACAGATACGCAGTATTTT.